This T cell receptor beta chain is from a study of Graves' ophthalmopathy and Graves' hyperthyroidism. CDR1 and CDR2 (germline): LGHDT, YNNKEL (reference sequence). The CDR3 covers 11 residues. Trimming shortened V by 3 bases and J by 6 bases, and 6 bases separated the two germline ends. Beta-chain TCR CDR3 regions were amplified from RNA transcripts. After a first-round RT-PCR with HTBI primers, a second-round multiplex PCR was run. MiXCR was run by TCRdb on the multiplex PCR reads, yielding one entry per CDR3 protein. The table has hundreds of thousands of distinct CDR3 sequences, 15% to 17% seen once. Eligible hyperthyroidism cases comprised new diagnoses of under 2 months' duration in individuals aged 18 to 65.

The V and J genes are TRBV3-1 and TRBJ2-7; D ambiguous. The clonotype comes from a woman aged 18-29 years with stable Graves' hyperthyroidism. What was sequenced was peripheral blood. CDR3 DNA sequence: TGTGCCAGCAGCCAGACCCCCGAGCAGTACTTC. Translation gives CASSQTPEQYF.